A single sample gave rise to the 13 T cell receptor beta chains below, sequenced in a study of T-cell memory formation after mild COVID-19. Via MiXCR, TCRdb re-called the 5' RACE reads, giving one row per CDR3 protein. The repertoire consists of about 190,000 distinct CDR3 sequences, with over 20% occurring once and the leading ten covering under 30%. The sequenced material came from PBMCs or a T cell subset sorted from them (not recorded which). The receptors originated from an adult woman who had mild COVID-19 (a few samples of this study predate the infection). Cell type and time point are not known.

This clonotype has at least ten counts. This chain joins TRBV25-1 and TRBJ2-2; no clear D. The CDR3 has 12 amino acids. V was pared by 3 bases and J by 3 bases, with 2 bases between. Germline CDR1 MGHDK, CDR2 SYGVNS. The CDR3 nucleotides are TGTGCCAGCAGTGACCACACCGGGGAGCTGTTTTTT. Translation gives CASSDHTGELFF.

The chain uses TRBV9 and TRBJ2-3; no clear D gene. Per germline, CDR1 SGDLS and CDR2 YYNGEE. The CDR3 loop spans 13 amino acids. With 3 bases removed from V and 8 bases from J, the gap between germline ends came to 13 bases. The CDR3 here is CASSEGSPSTQYF. The CDR3 DNA is TGTGCCAGCAGCGAGGGCTCCCCCAGTACGCAGTATTTT.

This chain joins TRBV12-3 or TRBV12-4 and TRBJ1-6; D is unclear. The V end lost 3 bases, the J end lost 10 bases, and 13 bases lay between the germline ends. The CDR3 consists of 14 residues. CDR3 bases: TGTGCCAGCAGTTTTGAGGGAACCACGTCACCCCTCCACTTT. This translates into CASSFEGTTSPLHF.

The rearrangement joins TRBV7-8 to TRBJ2-1; a possible D gene is TRBD2 (6 bases). Germline CDR1 is SGHVS and CDR2 is FQNEAQ. V was clipped by 5 bases and J by 15 bases, with 17 bases between them. The CDR3 covers 12 residues. The CDR3, as DNA: TGTGCCAGCAGCGCTCCCCCGGGACTCCTGTTCTTC. The encoded protein is CASSAPPGLLFF.

This clonotype has at least ten counts. The genes are TRBV5-1 and TRBJ2-3; 12 bases line up with TRBD2. The V gene's germline CDR1 is SGHRS and CDR2 YFSETQ. The junction had 3 bases not matched to a gene; V was cut back by 2 bases and J by 2 bases. This CDR3 region has 16 residues. The CDR3 coding sequence is TGCGCCAGCAGCTTCCGGACTAGCGGGATCACAGATACGCAGTATTTT. Its protein is CASSFRTSGITDTQYF.

This clonotype was seen more than once but under ten times. J is TRBJ1-2 and V is TRBV7-6, with TRBD1 matching over 7 bases. Germline CDR1 and CDR2: SGHVS and FNYEAQ. J was trimmed by 8 bases and V by 1 base; bases with no gene match: 16. The CDR3 spans 17 residues. The CDR3: CASSLVALGGPSGGYTF. The CDR3 region has the DNA TGTGCCAGCAGCTTAGTGGCCCTAGGGGGCCCATCGGGGGGCTACACCTTC.

The chain has TRBV25-1 and TRBJ2-7; no clear D. CDR1 is MGHDK and CDR2 is SYGVNS in the germline V gene. Trimming stripped 5 bases from V and 6 bases from J, with 11 bases between. CDR3 length equals 12 residues. In DNA form, the CDR3 reads TGTGCCAGCAGTCACAGTCGCGGCGAGCAGTACTTC. Translating it yields CASSHSRGEQYF.

The V gene is TRBV24-1, the J gene TRBJ2-1, with D perhaps matching TRBD1 (5 bases). V lost 4 bases to trimming and J lost 4 bases, with 13 bases between them. This CDR3 is built from 15 residues. The germline CDR1 and CDR2 sequences are KGHDR and SFDVKD. The CDR3 DNA follows: TGTGCCACCAGTGACCTAACCCAGGGATACAATGAGCAGTTCTTC. This encodes CATSDLTQGYNEQFF.

Only a few counts were recorded for this clonotype. This chain joins TRBV4-1 and TRBJ1-6; unclear D gene. Trimming left V 6 bases short and J 8 bases short, with 17 bases between. This CDR3 is 15 amino acids long. Germline assignment: CDR1 MGHRA and CDR2 YSYEKL. The CDR3, as DNA: TGCGCCAGCAGAAGAGAGGCCGGGCTGGATTCACCCCTCCACTTT. Translation: CASRREAGLDSPLHF.

This chain connects TRBV7-6 to TRBJ2-3; D is undetermined. Trimming left V 3 bases short and J 5 bases short, with 15 bases between. The CDR3 spans 15 residues. Germline lookup yields CDR1 SGHVS and CDR2 FNYEAQ. Here the CDR3 DNA reads TGTGCCAGCAGCTTCTCTACTCGACCCGAAGATACGCAGTATTTT. Translating gives CASSFSTRPEDTQYF.

This chain joins TRBV4-1 and TRBJ1-1; 7 bases line up with TRBD1. The V gene end was trimmed by 4 bases and the J gene end by 7 bases; junction bases not matched to a gene: 9. The CDR3 sequence is 14 residues long. CDR1 MGHRA and CDR2 YSYEKL come from the germline V gene. The CDR3 coding sequence is TGCGCCAGCAGCCTCGGACAGGACACCAATGAAGCTTTCTTT. Encoded protein: CASSLGQDTNEAFF.

The V and J genes are TRBV9 and TRBJ1-4; 10 bases agree with TRBD1. The germline V gene has CDR1 SGDLS and CDR2 YYNGEE. The J segment lost 5 bases and the V segment lost 5 bases, leaving 3 bases of the junction unmatched. The CDR3 is made up of 14 amino acids. The CDR3 DNA reads as TGTGCCAGCAGTGCGGGACAGGGGAATGAAAAACTGTTTTTT. It yields the protein CASSAGQGNEKLFF. Looking up the rest from reference TRBV9 and TRBJ1-4 gives the full variable domain: DSGVTQTPKHLITATGQRVTLRCSPRSGDLSVYWYQQSLDQGLQFLIQYYNGEERAKGNILERFSAQQFPDLHSELNLSSLELGDSALYFCASSAGQGNEKLFFGSGTQLSVL.

This clonotype appeared a single time. The CDR3 region is CASSSPVGNEQFF. CDR3 nucleotides: TGTGCCAGCAGCAGCCCCGTTGGGAATGAGCAGTTCTTC. The genes are TRBV13 and TRBJ2-1; no clear D. The length of the CDR3 is 13 residues. Germline V gene data show CDR1 as PRHDT and CDR2 as FYEKMQ (reference sequence). V lost 5 bases to trimming and J lost 7 bases, with 12 bases between them. Filled out from reference TRBV13 and TRBJ2-1, the complete variable domain reads AAGVIQSPRHLIKEKRETATLKCYPIPRHDTVYWYQQGPGQDPQFLISFYEKMQSDKGSIPDRFSAQQFSDYHSELNMSSLELGDSALYFCASSSPVGNEQFFGPGTRLTVL.